This TCR beta chain was found in a study of blood T cell repertoires in COVID-19. Overall study context: Samples of COVID-19 (acute and convalescent) were obtained from the United States, Italy and Spain. From T cells, B-cell-depleted T cells, or PBMCs came the material, which was cDNA or gDNA.

Seattle patients were enrolled during active infection and followed longitudinally. Authors' methods: Amplification with reference gene primers provided the estimates of nucleated cell counts. TCRdb's table, derived via immunoSEQ multiplex PCR, lists solely in-frame clones and lacks some. The V and J calls and clone size come from that table; D and trimming were worked out from the DNA. The table lists some 150,000 clones, around 83% of them singletons. The receptor comes from a woman aged 55-75 years with COVID-19, enrolled during active disease. The source material was peripheral blood.

CDR3 nucleotides: TGCGCCAGCAGCCAAGATGGGGGGGGGTTGGCAGGAAACACCATATATTTT. It yields the protein CASSQDGGGLAGNTIYF. The gene calls are TRBV4-1 and TRBJ1-3, with D maybe TRBD1 (5 bases). The germline gives CDR1 MGHRA, CDR2 YSYEKL. V lost 0 bases and J lost 4, with 16 bases in between. This CDR3 is built from 17 residues.